This is a list of T cell receptor beta chains from one sample in a study of T cells in Graves' hyperthyroidism and ophthalmopathy. Using its own MiXCR run on the multiplex PCR reads, TCRdb lists one record per CDR3 protein. The sample lists hundreds of thousands of distinct CDR3 sequences, under 15% occurring once. Sample: blood. All receptors derive from a woman in her twenties or thirties with Graves' hyperthyroidism. The CDR3 runs from the conserved cysteine through the conserved F or W. A D gene is named only where the DNA matches it firmly. Where a row states a size, it is once, few, many or the class of an expanded clone; other rows omit it.

cdr3_nt,cdr3_aa,v_call,d_call,j_call,clone_size
TGTGCCAGCTCACCTACAACACAGCCAACTAATGAAAAACTGTTTTTT,CASSPTTQPTNEKLFF,TRBV18,NA,TRBJ1-4,many
TGTGCCAGCAGGGATAGGTCCGGGGAGCTGTTTTTT,CASRDRSGELFF,TRBV6-1,NA,TRBJ2-2,NA
TGTGCCGCCGTAGGAGGGGGCGGGTACGAGCAGTACTTC,CAAVGGGGYEQYF,TRBV28,NA,TRBJ2-7,many
TGTGCCAGCAGCTTACCTATTACCCAAGAGACCCAGTACTTC,CASSLPITQETQYF,TRBV7-9,NA,TRBJ2-5,NA
TGTGCCAGCTCACCGCCTAACAGGGGGAATGAAAAACTGTTTTTT,CASSPPNRGNEKLFF,TRBV18,TRBD1,TRBJ1-4,NA
TGTGCCAGCAGCTTTACAGGGGGTGGGGAGACCCAGTACTTC,CASSFTGGGETQYF,TRBV7-2,TRBD1,TRBJ2-5,NA
TGTGCCAGCAGTGGCCGCACGGGCTACACCTTC,CASSGRTGYTF,TRBV6-1,NA,TRBJ1-2,many
TGTGCCACCAGTGCGGCGGCTGGAGGATCTAGCGGAGCCTACAATGAGCAGTTCTTC,CATSAAAGGSSGAYNEQFF,TRBV24-1,TRBD2,TRBJ2-1,NA
TGTGCCACCAGTGATTCCGGGGGCAGAAGCACTGAAGCTTTCTTT,CATSDSGGRSTEAFF,TRBV24-1,NA,TRBJ1-1,many
TGTGCCAGCGGGGAACAGGGGGCGATGGACACTGAAGCTTTCTTT,CASGEQGAMDTEAFF,TRBV27,TRBD1,TRBJ1-1,many
TGTGCCATCACGGCCACCGCGCGGGCCGTGGGCGAGCAGTACTTC,CAITATARAVGEQYF,TRBV10-3,NA,TRBJ2-7,many
TGTGCCAGCAGTTTACCCTTACCCTCCCTGGTAGGGGGTCTTTGTGGGGTGGAGACCCAGTACTTC,CASSLPLPSLVGGLCGVETQYF,TRBV27,NA,TRBJ2-5,few
TGTGCCAGCAGTTACAGGGGACTAGCGGGATACGAGCAGTACTTC,CASSYRGLAGYEQYF,TRBV6-2/TRBV6-3,TRBD2,TRBJ2-7,many
TGCAGTGCTAGTGGTCCCGCGGGAGAAACAGATACGCAGTATTTT,CSASGPAGETDTQYF,TRBV20-1,TRBD2,TRBJ2-3,NA
TGTGCCAGCAGCCAAGTGGCGGGAGGCCCTGGGGAGCAGTTCTTC,CASSQVAGGPGEQFF,TRBV14,TRBD2,TRBJ2-1,few
TGTGCCATCAGTGAGACGACTAGCGGGAGGGCCGCTGAGCAGTTCTTC,CAISETTSGRAAEQFF,TRBV10-3,TRBD2,TRBJ2-1,NA
TGCGCCAGCAGTGAGTCAGGGGCCGGGGTTAATGAGCAGTTCTTC,CASSESGAGVNEQFF,TRBV10-1,NA,TRBJ2-1,few
TGTGCCAGCAGTTACCCCCGGACAGGGAACACCTACGAGCAGTACTTC,CASSYPRTGNTYEQYF,TRBV6-2/TRBV6-3,TRBD1,TRBJ2-7,NA
TGTGCCAGCAGCGCTAGTCCCCGGAATGAGCAGTTCTTC,CASSASPRNEQFF,TRBV7-7,NA,TRBJ2-1,many
TGTGCCAGCAGCGTAGGCACAGATACGCAGTATTTT,CASSVGTDTQYF,TRBV7-8,NA,TRBJ2-3,many
TGTGCCAGCAGCTTTGGACAGGGGAGTGAAAAACTGTTTTTT,CASSFGQGSEKLFF,TRBV5-6,TRBD1,TRBJ1-4,many
TGTGCCACCACCCCCGTACCTCTTAGCACAGATACGCAGTATTTT,CATTPVPLSTDTQYF,TRBV19,NA,TRBJ2-3,NA
TGTGCCAGCAGCTTGGGACCCGAGAGCACTGAAGCTTTCTTT,CASSLGPESTEAFF,TRBV5-6,NA,TRBJ1-1,many
TGTGCCATCAAGGTAGCGGGAGGTCATGAGCAGTTCTTC,CAIKVAGGHEQFF,TRBV10-3,TRBD2,TRBJ2-1,few
TGTGCCAGCAGTCCGACCAGGGAGTCTGATACGCAGTATTTT,CASSPTRESDTQYF,TRBV27,NA,TRBJ2-3,many
TGTGCCAGCAGCCAACGGACTAGCGGGAGTTCAGATACGCAGTATTTT,CASSQRTSGSSDTQYF,TRBV3-1,TRBD2,TRBJ2-3,few
TGTGCCAGCAGCCGACAGATGACAGGGGGCACAGATACGCAGTATTTT,CASSRQMTGGTDTQYF,TRBV3-1,TRBD1,TRBJ2-3,few
TGTGCCAGCAGCTTTCAGGGGAACACTGAAGCTTTCTTT,CASSFQGNTEAFF,TRBV11-2,NA,TRBJ1-1,many
TGTGCCAGCAGCCCAGAAGGACAGATGAACACTGAAGCTTTCTTT,CASSPEGQMNTEAFF,TRBV4-2,NA,TRBJ1-1,few
TGTGCCAGCAGCAGGCCGACTAACGAGCAGTTCTTC,CASSRPTNEQFF,TRBV7-9,NA,TRBJ2-1,many
TGTGCCAGCAGTCTATTCGACAGGGGGCAAGATGAGACCCAGTACTTC,CASSLFDRGQDETQYF,TRBV28,TRBD1,TRBJ2-5,many
TGCAGTGCCCGGACAGTCGTTCACTACAATGAGCAGTTCTTC,CSARTVVHYNEQFF,TRBV20-1,NA,TRBJ2-1,NA
TGTGCCACCAGCGGGGCCGGGACACCCCCCGAGTTCTTC,CATSGAGTPPEFF,TRBV15,NA,TRBJ2-1,NA
TGTGCCAGCAGTCGAAAGGTAGCGGGGACCTACGAGCAGTACTTC,CASSRKVAGTYEQYF,TRBV12-3/TRBV12-4,TRBD2,TRBJ2-7,many
TGCAGCGTTGAAACCGAAAAATACAATGAGCAGTTCTTC,CSVETEKYNEQFF,TRBV29-1,NA,TRBJ2-1,few
TGTGCCAGCAGTCGAACTAGTAGGGAGCAGTTCTTC,CASSRTSREQFF,TRBV12-3/TRBV12-4,NA,TRBJ2-1,few
TGCAGTGCTAGAGACCCAGGGGGGAATCAGCCCCAGCATTTT,CSARDPGGNQPQHF,TRBV20-1,TRBD1,TRBJ1-5,NA
TGCAGCGTTGAAGAAGGCCCGGGCCAAGAGACCCAGTACTTC,CSVEEGPGQETQYF,TRBV29-1,NA,TRBJ2-5,NA
TGTGCCAGCAGCGGGGGTAGGGTTGATACGCAGTATTTT,CASSGGRVDTQYF,TRBV5-6,NA,TRBJ2-3,NA
TGTGCCAGCAGCTTTGGTGGGGCCGAGCAGTACTTC,CASSFGGAEQYF,TRBV11-2,NA,TRBJ2-7,many
TGCAGTGCTCGAGGGCTAGCGGGAGTGGTATCCCAAGAGACCCAGTACTTC,CSARGLAGVVSQETQYF,TRBV20-1,TRBD2,TRBJ2-5,NA
TGTGCCAGCAGTTTACCTCCCGGACAGGGGGCTGGAAACACCATATATTTT,CASSLPPGQGAGNTIYF,TRBV12-3/TRBV12-4,TRBD1,TRBJ1-3,many